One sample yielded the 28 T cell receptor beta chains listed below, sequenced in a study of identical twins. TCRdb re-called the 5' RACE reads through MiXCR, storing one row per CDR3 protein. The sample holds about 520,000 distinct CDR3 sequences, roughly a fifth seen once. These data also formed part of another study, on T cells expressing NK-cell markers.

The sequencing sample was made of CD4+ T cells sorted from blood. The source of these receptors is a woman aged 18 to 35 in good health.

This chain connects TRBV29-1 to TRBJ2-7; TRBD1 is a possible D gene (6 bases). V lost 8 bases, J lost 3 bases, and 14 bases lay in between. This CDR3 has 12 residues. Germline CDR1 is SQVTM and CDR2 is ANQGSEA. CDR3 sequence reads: CSFRDNNYEQYF. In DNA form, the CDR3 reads TGCAGCTTCCGGGACAACAACTACGAGCAGTACTTC.

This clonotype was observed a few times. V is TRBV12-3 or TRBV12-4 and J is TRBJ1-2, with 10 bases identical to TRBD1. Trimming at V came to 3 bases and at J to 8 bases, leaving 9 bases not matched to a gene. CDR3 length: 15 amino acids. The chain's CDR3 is CASSFYPDRGLGYTF. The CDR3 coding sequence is TGTGCCAGCAGTTTTTACCCTGACAGGGGGCTGGGCTACACCTTC.

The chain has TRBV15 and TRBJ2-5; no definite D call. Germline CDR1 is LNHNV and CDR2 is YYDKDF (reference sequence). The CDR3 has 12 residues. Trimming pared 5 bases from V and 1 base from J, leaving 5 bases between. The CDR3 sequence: CATSPSQETQYF. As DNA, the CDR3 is TGTGCCACCAGCCCCAGCCAAGAGACCCAGTACTTC.

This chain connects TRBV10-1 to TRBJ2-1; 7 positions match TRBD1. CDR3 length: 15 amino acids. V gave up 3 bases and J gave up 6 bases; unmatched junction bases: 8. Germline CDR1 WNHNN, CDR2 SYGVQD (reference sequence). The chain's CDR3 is CASSDLGTASNEQFF. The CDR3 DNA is TGCGCCAGCAGTGATTTGGGGACAGCTTCCAATGAGCAGTTCTTC.

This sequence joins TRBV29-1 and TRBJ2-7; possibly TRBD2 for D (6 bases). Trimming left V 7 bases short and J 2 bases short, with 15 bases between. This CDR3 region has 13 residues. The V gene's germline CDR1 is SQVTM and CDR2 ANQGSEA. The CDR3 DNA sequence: TGCAGCGGAGGAGGGCACTCGACCTACGAGCAGTACTTC. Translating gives CSGGGHSTYEQYF.

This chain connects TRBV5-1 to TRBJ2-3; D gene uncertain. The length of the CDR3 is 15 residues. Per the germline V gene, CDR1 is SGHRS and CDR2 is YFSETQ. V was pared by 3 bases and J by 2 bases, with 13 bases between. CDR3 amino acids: CASSSPSRNTDTQYF. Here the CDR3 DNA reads TGCGCCAGCAGCTCCCCCTCCCGAAACACAGATACGCAGTATTTT.

DNA for the CDR3: TGTGCCAGCAGCTTAGTGCGTTCCGGGGAGCTGTTTTTT. This gives the protein CASSLVRSGELFF. V and J are TRBV7-9 and TRBJ2-2; D uncertain. Germline V gives CDR1 SEHNR, CDR2 FQNEAQ (reference sequence). The germline V and J ends were trimmed by 1 base and 6 bases, with 6 bases remaining between them. CDR3 size: 13 residues.

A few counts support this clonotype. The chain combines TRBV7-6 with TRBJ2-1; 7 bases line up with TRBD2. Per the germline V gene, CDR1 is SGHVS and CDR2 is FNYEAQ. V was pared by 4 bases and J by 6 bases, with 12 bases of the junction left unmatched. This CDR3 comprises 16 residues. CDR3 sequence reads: CASSSQASGAFNEQFF. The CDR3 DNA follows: TGTGCCAGCAGCTCACAGGCCAGCGGGGCTTTCAATGAGCAGTTCTTC. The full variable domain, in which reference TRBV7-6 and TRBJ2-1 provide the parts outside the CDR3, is GAGVSQSPRYKVTKRGQDVALRCDPISGHVSLYWYRQALGQGPEFLTYFNYEAQQDKSGLPNDRFSAERPEGSISTLTIQRTEQRDSAMYRCASSSQASGAFNEQFFGPGTRLTVL.

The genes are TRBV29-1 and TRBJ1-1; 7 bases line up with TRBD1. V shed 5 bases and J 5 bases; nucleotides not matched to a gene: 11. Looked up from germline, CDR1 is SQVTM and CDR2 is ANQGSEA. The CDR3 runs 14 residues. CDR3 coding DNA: TGCAGCGTTTCAAAGGTTACAGGGGAGACTGAAGCTTTCTTT. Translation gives CSVSKVTGETEAFF.

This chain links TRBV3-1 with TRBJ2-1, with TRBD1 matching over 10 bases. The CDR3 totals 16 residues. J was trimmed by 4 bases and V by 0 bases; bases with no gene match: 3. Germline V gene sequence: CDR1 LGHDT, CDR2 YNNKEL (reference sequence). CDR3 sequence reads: CASSQDKGQGYNEQFF. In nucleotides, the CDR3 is TGTGCCAGCAGCCAAGATAAGGGACAGGGGTACAATGAGCAGTTCTTC.

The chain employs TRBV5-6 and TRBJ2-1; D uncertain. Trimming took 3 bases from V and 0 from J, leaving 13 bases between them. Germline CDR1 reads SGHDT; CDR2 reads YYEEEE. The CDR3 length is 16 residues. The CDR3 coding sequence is TGTGCCAGCAGCTGGGTCGGATTCAACTCCTACAATGAGCAGTTCTTC. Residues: CASSWVGFNSYNEQFF.

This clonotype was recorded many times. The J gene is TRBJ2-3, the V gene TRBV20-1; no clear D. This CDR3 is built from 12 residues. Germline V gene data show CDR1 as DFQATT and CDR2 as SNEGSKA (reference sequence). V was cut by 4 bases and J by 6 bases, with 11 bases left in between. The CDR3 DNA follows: TGCAGTGCTATCGACGACGGGGATACGCAGTATTTT. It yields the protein CSAIDDGDTQYF.

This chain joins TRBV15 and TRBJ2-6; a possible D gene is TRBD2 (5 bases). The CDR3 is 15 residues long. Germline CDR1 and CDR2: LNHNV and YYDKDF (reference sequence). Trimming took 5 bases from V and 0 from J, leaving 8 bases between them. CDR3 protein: CATSGGGSGANVLTF. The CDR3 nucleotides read TGTGCCACCAGCGGAGGAGGCTCTGGGGCCAACGTCCTGACTTTC. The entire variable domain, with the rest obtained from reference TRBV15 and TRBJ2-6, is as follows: DAMVIQNPRYQVTQFGKPVTLSCSQTLNHNVMYWYQQKSSQAPKLLFHYYDKDFNNEADTPDNFQSRRPNTSFCFLDIRSPGLGDTAMYLCATSGGGSGANVLTFGAGSRLTVL.

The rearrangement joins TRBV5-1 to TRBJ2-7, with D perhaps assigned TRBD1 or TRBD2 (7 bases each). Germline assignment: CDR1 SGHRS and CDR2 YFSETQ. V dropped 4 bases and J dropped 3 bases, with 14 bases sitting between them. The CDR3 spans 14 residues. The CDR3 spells CASSMQGDYYEQYF. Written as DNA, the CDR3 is TGCGCCAGCAGCATGCAGGGGGACTACTACGAGCAGTACTTC.

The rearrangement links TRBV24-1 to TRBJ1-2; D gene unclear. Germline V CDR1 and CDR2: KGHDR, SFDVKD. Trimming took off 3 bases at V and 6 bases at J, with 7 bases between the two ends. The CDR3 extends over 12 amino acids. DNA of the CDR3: TGTGCCACCAGTGATCCATATCATGGCTACACCTTC. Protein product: CATSDPYHGYTF.

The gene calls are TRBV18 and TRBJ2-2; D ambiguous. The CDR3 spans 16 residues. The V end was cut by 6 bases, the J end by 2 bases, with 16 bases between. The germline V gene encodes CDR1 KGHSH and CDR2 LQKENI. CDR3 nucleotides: TGTGCCAGCTCCCCTTTATCGGCCCTAAACACCGGGGAGCTGTTTTTT. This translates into CASSPLSALNTGELFF.

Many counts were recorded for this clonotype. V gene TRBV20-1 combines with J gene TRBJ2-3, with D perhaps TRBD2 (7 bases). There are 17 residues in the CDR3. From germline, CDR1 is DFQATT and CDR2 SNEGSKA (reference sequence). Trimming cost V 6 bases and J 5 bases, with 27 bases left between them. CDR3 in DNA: TGCAGTGCCCCAGAAGGGGGGGGCGGGATGAGGGGAGATACGCAGTATTTT. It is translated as CSAPEGGGGMRGDTQYF.

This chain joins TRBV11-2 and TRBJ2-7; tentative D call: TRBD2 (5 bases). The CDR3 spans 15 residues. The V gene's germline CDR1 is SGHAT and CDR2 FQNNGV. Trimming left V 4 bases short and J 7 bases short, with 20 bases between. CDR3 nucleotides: TGTGCCAGCAGCTCGACGGGGAACGGACCTAAAGAGCAGTACTTC. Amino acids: CASSSTGNGPKEQYF.

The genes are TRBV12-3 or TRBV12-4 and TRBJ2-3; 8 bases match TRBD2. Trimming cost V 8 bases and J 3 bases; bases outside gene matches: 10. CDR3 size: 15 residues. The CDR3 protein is CASRPLAGLTDTQYF. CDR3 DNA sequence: TGTGCCAGCCGACCCTTAGCGGGATTAACAGATACGCAGTATTTT.

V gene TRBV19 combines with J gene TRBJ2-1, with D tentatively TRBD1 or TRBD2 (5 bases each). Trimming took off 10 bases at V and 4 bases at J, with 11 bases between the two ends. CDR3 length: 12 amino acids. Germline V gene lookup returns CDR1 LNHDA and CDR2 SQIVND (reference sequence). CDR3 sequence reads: CATGGDYNEQFF. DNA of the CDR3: TGTGCCACTGGGGGTGATTACAATGAGCAGTTCTTC.

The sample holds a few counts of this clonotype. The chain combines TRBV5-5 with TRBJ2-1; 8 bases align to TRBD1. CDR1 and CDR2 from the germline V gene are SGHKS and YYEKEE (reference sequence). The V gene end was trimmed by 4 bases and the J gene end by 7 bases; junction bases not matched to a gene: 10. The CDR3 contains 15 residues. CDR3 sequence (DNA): TGTGCCAGCAGCCTAGGCAGGGGGCGGTCGAATGAGCAGTTCTTC. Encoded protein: CASSLGRGRSNEQFF.

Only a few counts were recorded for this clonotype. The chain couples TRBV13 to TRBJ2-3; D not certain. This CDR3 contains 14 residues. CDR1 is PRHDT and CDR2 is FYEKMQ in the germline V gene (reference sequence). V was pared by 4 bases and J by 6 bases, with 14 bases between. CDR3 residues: CASSSVYGSDTQYF. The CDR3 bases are TGTGCCAGCAGCTCCGTGTATGGTTCGGATACGCAGTATTTT.

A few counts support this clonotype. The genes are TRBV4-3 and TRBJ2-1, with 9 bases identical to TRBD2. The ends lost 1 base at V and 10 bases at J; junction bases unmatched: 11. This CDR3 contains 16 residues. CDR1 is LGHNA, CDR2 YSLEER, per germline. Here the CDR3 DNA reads TGCGCCAGCAGCCAAGGGGGCGGCGGGAGGGACGGAGAGCAGTTCTTC. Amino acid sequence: CASSQGGGGRDGEQFF.

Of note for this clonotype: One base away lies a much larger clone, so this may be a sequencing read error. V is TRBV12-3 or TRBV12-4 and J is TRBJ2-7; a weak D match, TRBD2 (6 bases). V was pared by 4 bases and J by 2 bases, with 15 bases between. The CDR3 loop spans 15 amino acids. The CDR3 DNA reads TGTGCCAGCAGTTCAGCGCAGGGACTTACCTACGAGCAGTACTTC. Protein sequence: CASSSAQGLTYEQYF.

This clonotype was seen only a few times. The CDR3 region has the DNA TGCGCCAGCAGCCAAGAGACAGGGATCACTGAAGCTTTCTTT. Its translation: CASSQETGITEAFF. The chain employs TRBV4-3 and TRBJ1-1; 7 nucleotides match TRBD1. The CDR3 sequence is 14 residues long. Germline V gene lookup returns CDR1 LGHNA and CDR2 YSLEER. The V segment lost 0 bases and the J segment 4 bases; nucleotides outside the gene matches: 2.

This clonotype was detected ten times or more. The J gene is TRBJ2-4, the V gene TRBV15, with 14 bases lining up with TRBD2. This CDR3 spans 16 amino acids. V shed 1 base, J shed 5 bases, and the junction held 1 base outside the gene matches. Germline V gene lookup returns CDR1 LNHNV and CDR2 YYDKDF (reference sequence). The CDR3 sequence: CATSRGLAGGENIQYF. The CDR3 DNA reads TGTGCCACCAGCAGAGGACTAGCGGGAGGGGAAAACATTCAGTACTTC. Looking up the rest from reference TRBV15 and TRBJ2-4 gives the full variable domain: DAMVIQNPRYQVTQFGKPVTLSCSQTLNHNVMYWYQQKSSQAPKLLFHYYDKDFNNEADTPDNFQSRRPNTSFCFLDIRSPGLGDTAMYLCATSRGLAGGENIQYFGAGTRLSVL.

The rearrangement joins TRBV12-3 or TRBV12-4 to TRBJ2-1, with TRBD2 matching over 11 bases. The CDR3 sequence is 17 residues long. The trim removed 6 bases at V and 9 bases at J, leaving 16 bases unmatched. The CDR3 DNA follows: TGTGCCAGCAGCCGTAGCGGGAGGGCATCGGATGGAAGTGAGCAGTTCTTC. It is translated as CASSRSGRASDGSEQFF.

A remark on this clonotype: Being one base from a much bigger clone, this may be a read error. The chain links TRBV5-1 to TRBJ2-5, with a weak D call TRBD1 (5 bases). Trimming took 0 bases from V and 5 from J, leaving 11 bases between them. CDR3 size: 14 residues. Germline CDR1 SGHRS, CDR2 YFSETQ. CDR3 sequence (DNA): TGCGCCAGCAGCTTGGAGGGGAACGCGGAGACCCAGTACTTC. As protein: CASSLEGNAETQYF.